This TCR beta chain was sequenced during a study of cytomegalovirus exposure and HLA in healthy donors. Germline V gene lookup returns CDR1 KGHSH and CDR2 LQKENI. This CDR3 is built from 16 residues. Regarding this clone: Relative to the germline gene, one junction end is altered; a read error may explain this.

PCR was performed using 60 Vbeta and 13 Jbeta primers. Assay: immunoSEQ multiplex PCR; the TCRdb copy retains only in-frame clones and omits some. The data contain 150,000 to 200,000 clones, about 80% of them singletons. Sequenced material: PBMCs. The sequence was obtained from a man younger than 40 in good health and CMV-seropositive. This chain uses TRBV18 with TRBJ1-1; 7 bases are a match to TRBD1. CDR3 amino acids: CVSSPTRQGLGTEAFF. In DNA, the CDR3 is TGTGTCAGCTCACCGACAAGACAGGGTTTAGGAACTGAAGCTTTCTTT.